This T cell receptor beta chain was recorded in a study of cytomegalovirus exposure and HLA in healthy donors. Study summary: Of around 400 genotyped donors, about 80% grouped in the Caucasian-associated ancestry cluster. Findings and caveats of the study: Later analysis identified several of the most significant clusters that appeared linked to common viral pathogens.

A note on this clone: Its antigen remains unknown.

Those who donated were healthy bone marrow donors. The CDR3 spans 13 residues. V was trimmed by 4 bases and J by 8 bases, leaving 12 bases between them. Germline V lookup: CDR1 MNHEY, CDR2 SVGAGI. The primer mix had 60 Vbeta and 13 Jbeta primers. Only in-frame clones appear in the TCRdb table, and some are missing; sequencing was by immunoSEQ multiplex PCR. The data show about 180,000 clones, over 70% seen once. The genes are TRBV6-5 and TRBJ2-1; D uncertain. The sample taken for sequencing was PBMCs. This sequence originates from a man aged 40-49 years in good health and CMV-seronegative. The CDR3 coding sequence is TGTGCCAGCAGTTCCCCCTCCGAGGATGAGCAGTTCTTC. It yields the protein CASSSPSEDEQFF.